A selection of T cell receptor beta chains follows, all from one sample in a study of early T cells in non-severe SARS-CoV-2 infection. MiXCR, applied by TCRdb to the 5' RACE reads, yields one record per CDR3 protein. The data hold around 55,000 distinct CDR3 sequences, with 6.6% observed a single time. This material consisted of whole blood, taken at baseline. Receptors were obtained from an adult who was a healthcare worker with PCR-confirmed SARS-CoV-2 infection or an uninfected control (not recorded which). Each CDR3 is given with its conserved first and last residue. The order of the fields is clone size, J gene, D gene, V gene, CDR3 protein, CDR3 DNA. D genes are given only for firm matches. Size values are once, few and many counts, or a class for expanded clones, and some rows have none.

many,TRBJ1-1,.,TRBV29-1,CSASAGWGMNTEAFF,TGCAGCGCATCGGCAGGGTGGGGTATGAACACTGAAGCTTTCTTT
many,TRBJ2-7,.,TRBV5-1,CASSRGVWYEQYF,TGCGCCAGCAGCCGCGGGGTTTGGTACGAGCAGTACTTC
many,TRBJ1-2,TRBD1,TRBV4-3,CASSHPDRVYGYTF,TGCGCCAGCAGCCACCCGGACAGGGTCTATGGCTACACCTTC
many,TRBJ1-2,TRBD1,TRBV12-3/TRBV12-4,CASQRDSTNYGYTF,TGTGCCAGTCAGAGGGACAGCACTAACTATGGCTACACCTTC
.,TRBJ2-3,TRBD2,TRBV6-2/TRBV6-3,CASSYEDWTSGTDTQYF,TGTGCCAGCAGTTACGAAGATTGGACTAGCGGAACAGATACGCAGTATTTT
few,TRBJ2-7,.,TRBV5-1,CASSFDIFYEQYF,TGCGCCAGCAGCTTTGACATTTTCTACGAGCAGTACTTC
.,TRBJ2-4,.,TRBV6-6,CASSYDREKLAKNIQYF,TGTGCCAGCAGTTATGACAGAGAGAAATTAGCCAAAAACATTCAGTACTTC
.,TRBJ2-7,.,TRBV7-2,CASSSQRGGQGEQYF,TGTGCCAGCAGCTCCCAAAGGGGGGGGCAGGGAGAGCAGTACTTC
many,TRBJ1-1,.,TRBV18,CASSPGGDTEAFF,TGTGCCAGCTCACCCGGGGGGGACACTGAAGCTTTCTTT
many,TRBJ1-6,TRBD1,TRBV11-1,CASSFGGQHNSPLHF,TGTGCCAGCAGCTTCGGGGGACAGCACAATTCACCCCTCCACTTT
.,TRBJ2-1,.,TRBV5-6,CASSLGEGAFF,TGTGCCAGCAGCTTGGGAGAGGGCGCGTTCTTC
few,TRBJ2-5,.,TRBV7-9,CGSGGDQETQYF,TGTGGCTCCGGGGGAGACCAAGAGACCCAGTACTTC
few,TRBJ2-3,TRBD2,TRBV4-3,CASSQEGASGGTDTQYF,TGCGCCAGCAGCCAAGAGGGTGCTAGCGGGGGCACAGATACGCAGTATTTT
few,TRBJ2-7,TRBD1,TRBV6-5,CASSPGTVNREQYF,TGTGCCAGCAGTCCCGGGACAGTGAATCGCGAGCAGTACTTC
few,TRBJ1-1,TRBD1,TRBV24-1,CATSDLRGQGNTEAFF,TGTGCCACCAGTGATTTGAGGGGGCAGGGGAACACTGAAGCTTTCTTT
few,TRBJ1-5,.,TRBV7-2,CASRLTLLGHQPQHF,TGTGCCAGCAGGTTAACCCTCTTGGGGCATCAGCCCCAGCATTTT
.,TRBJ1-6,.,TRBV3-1,CASSQVTGGLTLHF,TGTGCCAGCAGCCAAGTTACAGGAGGCCTCACCCTCCACTTT
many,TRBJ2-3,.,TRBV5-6,CASSLSFSTDTQYF,TGTGCCAGCAGCTTGTCTTTTAGCACAGATACGCAGTATTTT
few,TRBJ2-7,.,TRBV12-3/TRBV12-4,CASSLRAGDGEQYF,TGTGCCAGCAGTTTAAGGGCAGGGGATGGCGAGCAGTACTTC
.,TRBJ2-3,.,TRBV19,CASSSTGSVDTQYF,TGTGCCAGTAGTTCCACCGGGTCCGTCGATACGCAGTATTTT
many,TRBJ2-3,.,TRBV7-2,CASSPDSLTDTQYF,TGTGCCAGCAGCCCGGACTCCCTCACAGATACGCAGTATTTT
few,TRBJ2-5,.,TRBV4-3,CASSQEASRGTQYF,TGCGCCAGCAGCCAAGAAGCTAGCAGGGGGACCCAGTACTTC
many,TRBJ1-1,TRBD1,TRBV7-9,CASSHRDRDTEAFF,TGTGCCAGCAGCCACCGGGACAGGGACACTGAAGCTTTCTTT
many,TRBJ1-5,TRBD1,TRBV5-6,CASSSRQGSKGQPQHF,TGTGCCAGCAGCTCCCGACAGGGCTCTAAAGGTCAGCCCCAGCATTTT
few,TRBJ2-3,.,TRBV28,CASSLFVGAVTDTQYF,TGTGCCAGCAGTTTATTTGTGGGGGCTGTAACAGATACGCAGTATTTT
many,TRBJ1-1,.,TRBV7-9,CASSGRIRQSEAFF,TGTGCCAGCAGCGGGCGGATCAGACAGTCTGAAGCTTTCTTT
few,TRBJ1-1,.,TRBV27,CASLGEQAFF,TGTGCCAGCCTCGGAGAGCAAGCTTTCTTT
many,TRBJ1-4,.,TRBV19,CASTSYEGEKLFF,TGTGCCAGTACCAGCTACGAGGGTGAAAAACTGTTTTTT
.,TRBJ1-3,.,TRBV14,CASSQLAGSSENTIYF,TGTGCCAGCAGCCAATTGGCCGGGAGCTCTGAAAACACCATATATTTT
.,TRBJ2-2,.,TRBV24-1,CATSDTRYGPNTGELFF,TGTGCCACCAGTGATACCCGATATGGGCCCAACACCGGGGAGCTGTTTTTT
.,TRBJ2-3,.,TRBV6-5,CASSPPGTDTQYF,TGTGCCAGCAGTCCGCCGGGAACAGATACGCAGTATTTT
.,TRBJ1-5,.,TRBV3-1,CASSHSAAYSNQPQHF,TGTGCCAGCAGCCATTCGGCGGCATATAGCAATCAGCCCCAGCATTTT
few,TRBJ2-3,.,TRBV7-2,CASSRTTDTQYF,TGTGCCAGCAGCCGAACCACAGATACGCAGTATTTT
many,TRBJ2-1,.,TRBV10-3,CAISESGGGARDEQFF,TGTGCCATCAGTGAGTCTGGAGGGGGGGCTAGGGATGAGCAGTTCTTC
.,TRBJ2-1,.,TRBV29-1,CSVNRDGPYNEQFF,TGCAGCGTTAACCGGGACGGACCCTACAATGAGCAGTTCTTC
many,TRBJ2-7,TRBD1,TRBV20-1,CSAREAGQGTYEQYF,TGCAGTGCTAGAGAGGCGGGACAGGGGACCTACGAGCAGTACTTC
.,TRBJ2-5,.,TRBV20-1,CSARRGAQETQYF,TGCAGTGCCCGACGGGGGGCGCAAGAGACCCAGTACTTC
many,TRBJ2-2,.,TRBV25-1,CASSEYTGELFF,TGTGCCAGCAGTGAATACACCGGGGAGCTGTTTTTT
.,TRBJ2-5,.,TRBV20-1,CSAKLGQETQYF,TGCAGTGCTAAACTAGGCCAAGAGACCCAGTACTTC
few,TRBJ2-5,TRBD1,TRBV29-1,CSVTGQGGKTQYF,TGCAGCGTGACGGGACAGGGGGGGAAGACCCAGTACTTC
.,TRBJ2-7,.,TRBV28,CASSLPQGYEQYF,TGTGCCAGCAGTTTACCACAGGGCTACGAGCAGTACTTC
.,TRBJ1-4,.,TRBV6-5,CASSLRYYNEKLFF,TGTGCCAGCAGTCTACGATATTATAATGAAAAACTGTTTTTT
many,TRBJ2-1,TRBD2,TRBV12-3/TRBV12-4,CASSPRLAGGDEQFF,TGTGCCAGCAGTCCCAGACTAGCGGGGGGAGATGAGCAGTTCTTC
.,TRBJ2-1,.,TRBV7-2,CASSPRRSSYNEQFF,TGTGCCAGCAGCCCCCGACGGAGCTCCTACAATGAGCAGTTCTTC